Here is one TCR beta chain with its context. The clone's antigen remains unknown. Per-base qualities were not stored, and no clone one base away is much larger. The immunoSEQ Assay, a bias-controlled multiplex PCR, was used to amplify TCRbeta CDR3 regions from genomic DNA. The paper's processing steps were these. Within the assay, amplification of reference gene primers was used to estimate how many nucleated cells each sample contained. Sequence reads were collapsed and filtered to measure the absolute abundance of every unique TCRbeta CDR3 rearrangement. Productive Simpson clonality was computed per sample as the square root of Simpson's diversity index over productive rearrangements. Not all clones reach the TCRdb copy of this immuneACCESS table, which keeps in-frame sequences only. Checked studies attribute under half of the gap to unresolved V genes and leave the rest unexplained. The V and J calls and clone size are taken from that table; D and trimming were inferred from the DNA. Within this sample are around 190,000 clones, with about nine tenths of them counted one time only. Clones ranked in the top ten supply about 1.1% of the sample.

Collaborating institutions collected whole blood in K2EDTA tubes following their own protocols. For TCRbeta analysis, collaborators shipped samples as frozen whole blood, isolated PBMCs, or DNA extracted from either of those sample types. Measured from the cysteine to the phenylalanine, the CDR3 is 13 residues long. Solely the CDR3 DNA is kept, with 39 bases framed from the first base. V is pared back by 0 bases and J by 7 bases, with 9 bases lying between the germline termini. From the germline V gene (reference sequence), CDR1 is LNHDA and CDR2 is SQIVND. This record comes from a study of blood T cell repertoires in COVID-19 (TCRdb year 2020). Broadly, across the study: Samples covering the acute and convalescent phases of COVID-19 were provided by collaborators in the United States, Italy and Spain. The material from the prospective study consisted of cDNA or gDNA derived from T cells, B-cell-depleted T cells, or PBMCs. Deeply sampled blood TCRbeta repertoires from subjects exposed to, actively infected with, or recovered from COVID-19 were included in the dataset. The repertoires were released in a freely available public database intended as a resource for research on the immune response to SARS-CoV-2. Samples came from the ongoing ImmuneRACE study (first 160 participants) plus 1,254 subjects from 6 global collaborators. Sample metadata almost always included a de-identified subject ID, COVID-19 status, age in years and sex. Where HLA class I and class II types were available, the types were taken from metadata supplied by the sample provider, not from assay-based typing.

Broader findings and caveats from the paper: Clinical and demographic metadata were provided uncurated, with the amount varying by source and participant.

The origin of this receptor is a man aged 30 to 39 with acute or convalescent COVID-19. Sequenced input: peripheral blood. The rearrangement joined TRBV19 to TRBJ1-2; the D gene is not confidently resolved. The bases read TGTGCCAGTAGTATAGACCAAAGAGGTGGCTACACCTTC. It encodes CASSIDQRGGYTF.